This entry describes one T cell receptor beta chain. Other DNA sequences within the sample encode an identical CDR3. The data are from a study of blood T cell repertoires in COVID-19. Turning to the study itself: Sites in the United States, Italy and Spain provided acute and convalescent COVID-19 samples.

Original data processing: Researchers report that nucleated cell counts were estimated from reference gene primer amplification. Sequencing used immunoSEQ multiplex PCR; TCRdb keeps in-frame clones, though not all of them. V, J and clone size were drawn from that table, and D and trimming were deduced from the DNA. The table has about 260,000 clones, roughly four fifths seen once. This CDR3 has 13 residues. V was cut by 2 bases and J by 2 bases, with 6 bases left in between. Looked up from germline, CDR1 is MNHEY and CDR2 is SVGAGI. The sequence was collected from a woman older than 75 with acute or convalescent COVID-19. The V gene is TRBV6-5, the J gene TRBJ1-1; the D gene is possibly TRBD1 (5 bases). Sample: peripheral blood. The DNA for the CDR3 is TGTGCCAGCAGTTACGACAGAAACACTGAAGCTTTCTTT. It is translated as CASSYDRNTEAFF.